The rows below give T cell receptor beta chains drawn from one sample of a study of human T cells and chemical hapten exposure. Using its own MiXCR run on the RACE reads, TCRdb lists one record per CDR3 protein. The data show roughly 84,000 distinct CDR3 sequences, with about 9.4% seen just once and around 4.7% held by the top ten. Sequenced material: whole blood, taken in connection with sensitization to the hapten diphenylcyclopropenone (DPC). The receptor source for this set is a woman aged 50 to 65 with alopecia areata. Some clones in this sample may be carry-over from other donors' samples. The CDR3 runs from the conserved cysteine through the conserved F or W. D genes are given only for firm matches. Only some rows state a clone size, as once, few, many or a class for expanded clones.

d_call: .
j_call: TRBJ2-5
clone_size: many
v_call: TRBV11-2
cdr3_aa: CASSLDLLSETQYF
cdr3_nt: TGTGCCAGCAGCTTAGATCTTTTGTCAGAGACCCAGTACTTC

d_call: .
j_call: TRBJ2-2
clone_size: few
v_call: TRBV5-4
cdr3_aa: CASSLLGNTGELFF
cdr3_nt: TGTGCCAGCAGCTTGTTGGGGAACACCGGGGAGCTGTTTTTT

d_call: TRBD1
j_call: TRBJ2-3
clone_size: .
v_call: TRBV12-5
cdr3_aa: CASGLNRGPDTQYF
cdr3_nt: TGTGCTAGTGGTTTGAACAGGGGCCCAGATACGCAGTATTTT

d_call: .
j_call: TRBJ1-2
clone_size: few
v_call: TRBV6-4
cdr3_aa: CASSDYYTTDNYGYTF
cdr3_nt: TGTGCCAGCAGTGACTACTACACGACAGATAACTATGGCTACACCTTC

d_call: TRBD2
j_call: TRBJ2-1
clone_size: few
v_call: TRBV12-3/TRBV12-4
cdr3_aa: CASSPSVSGRARSYNEQFF
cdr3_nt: TGTGCCAGCAGCCCATCGGTCAGCGGGAGGGCCCGCTCCTACAATGAGCAGTTCTTC

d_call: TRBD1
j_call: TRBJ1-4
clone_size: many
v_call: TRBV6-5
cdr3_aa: CASRTGVYNEKLFF
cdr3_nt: TGTGCCAGCAGAACAGGGGTGTATAATGAAAAACTGTTTTTT

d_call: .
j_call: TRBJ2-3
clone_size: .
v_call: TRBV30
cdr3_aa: CAWGGQRDTQYF
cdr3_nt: TGTGCCTGGGGGGGTCAGCGTGATACGCAGTATTTT

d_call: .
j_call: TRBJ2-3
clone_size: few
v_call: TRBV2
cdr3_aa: CASIQGSTDTQYF
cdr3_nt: TGTGCCAGCATCCAGGGGAGCACAGATACGCAGTATTTT

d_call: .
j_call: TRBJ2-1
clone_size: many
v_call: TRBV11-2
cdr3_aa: CASSFKVGGSYNEQFF
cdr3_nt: TGTGCCAGCAGCTTCAAGGTGGGGGGCAGCTACAATGAGCAGTTCTTC

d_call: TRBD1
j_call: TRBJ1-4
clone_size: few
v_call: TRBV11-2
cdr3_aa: CASSVDRVNEKLFF
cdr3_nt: TGTGCCAGCAGCGTGGACAGGGTTAATGAAAAACTGTTTTTT

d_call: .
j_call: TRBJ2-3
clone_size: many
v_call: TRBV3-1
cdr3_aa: CASSSPGTDTQYF
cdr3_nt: TGTGCCAGCAGCTCCCCGGGGACAGATACGCAGTATTTT

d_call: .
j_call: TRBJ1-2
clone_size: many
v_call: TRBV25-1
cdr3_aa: CASGGQFGLSAYGYTF
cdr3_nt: TGTGCCAGCGGAGGACAGTTCGGGTTATCCGCCTATGGCTACACCTTC

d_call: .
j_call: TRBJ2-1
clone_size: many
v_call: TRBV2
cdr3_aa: CASSVNRENEQFF
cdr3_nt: TGTGCCAGCAGCGTAAACCGGGAAAATGAGCAGTTCTTC

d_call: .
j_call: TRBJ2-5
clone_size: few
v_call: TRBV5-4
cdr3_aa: CASSLELNQETQYF
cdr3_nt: TGTGCCAGCAGCTTGGAGCTTAACCAAGAGACCCAGTACTTC

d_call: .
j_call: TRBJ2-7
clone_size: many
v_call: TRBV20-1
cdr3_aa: CSAPVPTGIGEQYF
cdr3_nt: TGCAGTGCCCCCGTGCCGACAGGCATCGGCGAGCAGTACTTC

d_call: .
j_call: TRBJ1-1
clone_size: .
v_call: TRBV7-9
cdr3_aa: CASSLAYVLNTEAFF
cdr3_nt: TGTGCCAGCAGCTTAGCGTACGTTTTGAACACTGAAGCTTTCTTT

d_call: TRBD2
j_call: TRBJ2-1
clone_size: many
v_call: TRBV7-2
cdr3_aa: CASSRRAGGSGNEQFF
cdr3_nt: TGTGCCAGCAGTCGTAGAGCGGGAGGGTCTGGGAATGAGCAGTTCTTC

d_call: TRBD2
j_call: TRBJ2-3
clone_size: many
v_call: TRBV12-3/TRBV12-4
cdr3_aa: CASSPISGSRGTQYF
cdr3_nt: TGTGCCAGCAGTCCGATCAGCGGGAGTAGGGGTACGCAGTATTTT

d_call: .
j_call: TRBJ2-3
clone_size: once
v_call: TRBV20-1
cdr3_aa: CSARDPLTVADTQYF
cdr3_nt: TGCAGTGCTAGAGATCCCCTGACAGTGGCAGATACGCAGTATTTT

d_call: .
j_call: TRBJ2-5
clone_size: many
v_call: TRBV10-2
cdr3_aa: CASSTDKETQYF
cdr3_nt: TGCGCCAGCAGTACGGACAAAGAGACCCAGTACTTC

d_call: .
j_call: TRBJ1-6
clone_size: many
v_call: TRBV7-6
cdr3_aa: CASSLDSGITYNSPLHF
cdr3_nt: TGTGCCAGCAGCTTAGACTCTGGGATCACCTATAATTCACCCCTCCACTTT

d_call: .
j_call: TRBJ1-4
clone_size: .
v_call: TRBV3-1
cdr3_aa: CASSQTLRATNEKLFF
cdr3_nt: TGTGCCAGCAGCCAGACCCTTCGTGCAACTAATGAAAAACTGTTTTTT

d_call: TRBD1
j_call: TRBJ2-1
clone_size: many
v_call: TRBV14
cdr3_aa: CASSPGQHTDEQFF
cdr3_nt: TGTGCCAGCAGCCCGGGACAGCACACCGATGAGCAGTTCTTC

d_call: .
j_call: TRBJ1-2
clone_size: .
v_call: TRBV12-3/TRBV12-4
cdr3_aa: CASSFLDSHSYTF
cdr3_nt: TGTGCCAGCAGTTTCCTGGACAGCCACTCCTACACCTTC

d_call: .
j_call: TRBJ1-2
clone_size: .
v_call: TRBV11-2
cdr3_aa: CASSSLRSHYGYTF
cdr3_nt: TGTGCCAGCAGCTCCCTCAGGAGTCACTATGGCTACACCTTC

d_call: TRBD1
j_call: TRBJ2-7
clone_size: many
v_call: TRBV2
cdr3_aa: CASSTGVHEQYF
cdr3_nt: TGTGCCAGCAGCACAGGGGTCCACGAGCAGTACTTC

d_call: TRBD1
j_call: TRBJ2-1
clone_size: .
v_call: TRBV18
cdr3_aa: CASSPDRVEQFF
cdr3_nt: TGTGCCAGCTCACCGGACAGGGTTGAGCAGTTCTTC

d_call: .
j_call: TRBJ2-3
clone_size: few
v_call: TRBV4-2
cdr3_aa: CASSQDLPDTQYF
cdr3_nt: TGTGCCAGCAGCCAAGATTTGCCGGATACGCAGTATTTT

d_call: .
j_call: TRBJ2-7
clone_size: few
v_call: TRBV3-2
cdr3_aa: CASSQDRRDRDPHEQYF
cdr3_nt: TGTGCCAGCAGCCAAGATAGGCGGGACAGGGACCCACACGAGCAGTACTTC

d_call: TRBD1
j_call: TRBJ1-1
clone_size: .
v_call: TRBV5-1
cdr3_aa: CASSRTGSQNTEAFF
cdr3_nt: TGCGCCAGCAGCAGGACAGGTAGTCAGAACACTGAAGCTTTCTTT

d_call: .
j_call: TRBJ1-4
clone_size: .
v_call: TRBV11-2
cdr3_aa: CASSLVRSFNEKLFF
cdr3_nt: TGTGCCAGCAGCTTAGTTCGCAGTTTTAATGAAAAACTGTTTTTT

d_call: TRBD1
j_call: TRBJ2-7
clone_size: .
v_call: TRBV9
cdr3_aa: CASSVAQGALNEQYF
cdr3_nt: TGTGCCAGCAGCGTAGCGCAGGGGGCGCTGAACGAGCAGTACTTC

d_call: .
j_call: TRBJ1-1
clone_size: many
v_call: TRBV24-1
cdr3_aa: CATSQGGEAFF
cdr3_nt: TGTGCCACCAGTCAGGGTGGTGAAGCTTTCTTT

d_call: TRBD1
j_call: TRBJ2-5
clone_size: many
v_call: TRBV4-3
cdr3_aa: CASRGQGETQYF
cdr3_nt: TGCGCCAGCAGAGGACAGGGGGAGACCCAGTACTTC

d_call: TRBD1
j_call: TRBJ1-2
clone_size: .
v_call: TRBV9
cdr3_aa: CASSVHWDRVNYGYTF
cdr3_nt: TGTGCCAGCAGCGTCCACTGGGACAGGGTGAACTATGGCTACACCTTC

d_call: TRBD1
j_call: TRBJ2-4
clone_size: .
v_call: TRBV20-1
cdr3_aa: CSARVLDRDGNIQYF
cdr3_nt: TGCAGTGCTAGAGTCTTAGACAGGGACGGAAACATTCAGTACTTC

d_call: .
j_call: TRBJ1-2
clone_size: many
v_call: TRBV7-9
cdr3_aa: CASRPGQDYGYTF
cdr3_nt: TGTGCCAGCAGACCGGGGCAGGACTATGGCTACACCTTC

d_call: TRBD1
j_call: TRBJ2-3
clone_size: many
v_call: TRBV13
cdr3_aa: CASSEDRGQDTQYF
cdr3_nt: TGTGCCAGCAGCGAAGACAGGGGGCAGGATACGCAGTATTTT